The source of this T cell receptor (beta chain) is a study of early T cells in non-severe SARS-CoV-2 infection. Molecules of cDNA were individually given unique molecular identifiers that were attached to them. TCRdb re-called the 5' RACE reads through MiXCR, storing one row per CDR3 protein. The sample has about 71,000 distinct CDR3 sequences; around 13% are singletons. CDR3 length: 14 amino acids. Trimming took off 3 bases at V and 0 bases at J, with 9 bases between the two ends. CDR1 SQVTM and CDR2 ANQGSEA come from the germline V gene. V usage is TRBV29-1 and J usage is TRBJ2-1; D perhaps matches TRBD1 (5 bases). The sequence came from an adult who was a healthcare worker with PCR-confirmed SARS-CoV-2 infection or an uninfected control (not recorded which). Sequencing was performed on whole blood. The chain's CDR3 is CSVEGPSSYNEQFF. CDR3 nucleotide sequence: TGCAGCGTTGAGGGGCCTAGCTCCTACAATGAGCAGTTCTTC.